Below, 2 T cell receptor beta chains from the same sample are listed, as sequenced in a study of cytomegalovirus exposure and HLA in healthy donors. Using immunoSEQ multiplex PCR, the repertoire was profiled, and TCRdb retains in-frame clones only, with some absent. The sample contains around 94,000 clones, approximately 94% of which appear only once. Sequencing was done on a sample of PBMCs. These TCRs come from a woman aged 18-29 years in good health and CMV-seronegative.

V is TRBV11-2 and J is TRBJ2-7; 7 bases line up with TRBD2. The CDR3 spans 16 residues. CDR1 is SGHAT and CDR2 is FQNNGV in the germline V gene. The V segment lost 5 bases and the J segment 3 bases; nucleotides outside the gene matches: 13. Written as DNA, the CDR3 is TGTGCCAGCAGCACATCCGGGGGGTTACGGCGCTACGAGCAGTACTTC. Translation: CASSTSGGLRRYEQYF.

The rearrangement uses TRBV7-2 and TRBJ1-5; D might be TRBD1 (5 bases). Germline lookup yields CDR1 SGHTA and CDR2 FQGNSA. The CDR3 runs 17 residues. The V gene lost 1 base and the J gene lost 0 bases, with 13 bases spanning the gap. The CDR3 DNA follows: TGTGCCAGCAGCTTAGGACCGACAGCACATAGCAATCAGCCCCAGCATTTT. Translating it yields CASSLGPTAHSNQPQHF.